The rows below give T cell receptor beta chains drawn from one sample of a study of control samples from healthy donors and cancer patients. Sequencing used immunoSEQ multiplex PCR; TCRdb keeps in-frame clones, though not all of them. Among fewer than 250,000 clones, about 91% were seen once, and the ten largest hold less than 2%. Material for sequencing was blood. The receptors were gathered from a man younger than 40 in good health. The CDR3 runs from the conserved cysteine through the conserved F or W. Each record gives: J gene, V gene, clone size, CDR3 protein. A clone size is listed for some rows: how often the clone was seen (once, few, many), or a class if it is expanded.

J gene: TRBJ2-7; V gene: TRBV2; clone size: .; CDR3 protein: CASNPGGRYEQYF
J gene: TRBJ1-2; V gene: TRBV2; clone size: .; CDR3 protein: CASVPRENYGYTF
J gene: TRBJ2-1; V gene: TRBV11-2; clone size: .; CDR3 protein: CASSYGLAGGPAEQFF
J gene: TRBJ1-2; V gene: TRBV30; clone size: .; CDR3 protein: CAWSVHRGIYGYTF
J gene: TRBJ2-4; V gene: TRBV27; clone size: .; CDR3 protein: CASRPPGQGAKDIQYF
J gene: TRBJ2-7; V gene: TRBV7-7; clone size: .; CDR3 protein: CASSLLPSGSYEQYF
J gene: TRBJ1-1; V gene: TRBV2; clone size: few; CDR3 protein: CASSENRNTEAFF
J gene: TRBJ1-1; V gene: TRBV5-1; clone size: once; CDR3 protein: CASSPQVNTEAFF
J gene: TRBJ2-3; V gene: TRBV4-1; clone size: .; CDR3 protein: CASSLPPTDTQYF
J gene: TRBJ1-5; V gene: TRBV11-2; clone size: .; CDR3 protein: CASSLGGPGPGNQPQHF
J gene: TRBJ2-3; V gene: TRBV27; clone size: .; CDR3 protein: CASIKTSGGVMDTQYF